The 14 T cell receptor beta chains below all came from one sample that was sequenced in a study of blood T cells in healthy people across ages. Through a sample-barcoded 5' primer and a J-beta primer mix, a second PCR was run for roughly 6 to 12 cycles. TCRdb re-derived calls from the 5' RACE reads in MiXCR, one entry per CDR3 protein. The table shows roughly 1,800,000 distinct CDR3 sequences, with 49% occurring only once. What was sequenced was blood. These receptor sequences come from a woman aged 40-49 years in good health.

This CDR3 is CASSVAHEQYF. DNA for the CDR3: TGTGCCAGCAGCGTTGCGCACGAGCAGTACTTC. V is TRBV21-1 and J is TRBJ2-7. TRBV21-1 is flagged as a pseudogene. This CDR3 spans 11 amino acids.

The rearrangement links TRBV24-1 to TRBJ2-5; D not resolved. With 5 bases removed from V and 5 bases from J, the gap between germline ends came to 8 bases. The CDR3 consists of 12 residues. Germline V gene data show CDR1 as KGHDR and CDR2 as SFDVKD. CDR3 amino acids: CATSAGRETQYF. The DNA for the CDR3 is TGTGCCACCAGTGCGGGTCGGGAGACCCAGTACTTC.

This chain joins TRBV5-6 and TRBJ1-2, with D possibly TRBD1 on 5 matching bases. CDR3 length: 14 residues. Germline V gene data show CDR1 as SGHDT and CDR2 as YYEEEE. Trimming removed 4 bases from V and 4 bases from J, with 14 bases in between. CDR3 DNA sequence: TGTGCCAGCAGCCGGGACGGGCGGGCCTATGGCTACACCTTC. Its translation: CASSRDGRAYGYTF.

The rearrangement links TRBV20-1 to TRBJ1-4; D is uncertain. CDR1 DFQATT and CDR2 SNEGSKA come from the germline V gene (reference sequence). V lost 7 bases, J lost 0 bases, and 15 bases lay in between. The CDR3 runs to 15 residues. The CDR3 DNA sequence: TGCAGTGTTATCTCGGCGAGGGCAACTAATGAAAAACTGTTTTTT. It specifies CSVISARATNEKLFF.

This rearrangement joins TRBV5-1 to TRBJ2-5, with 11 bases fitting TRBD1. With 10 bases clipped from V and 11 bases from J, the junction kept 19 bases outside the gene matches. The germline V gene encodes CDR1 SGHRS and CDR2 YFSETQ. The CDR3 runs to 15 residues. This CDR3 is CAGTSTDRGRKEQYF. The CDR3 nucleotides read TGCGCCGGCACCTCAACGGACAGGGGGCGAAAGGAGCAGTACTTC.

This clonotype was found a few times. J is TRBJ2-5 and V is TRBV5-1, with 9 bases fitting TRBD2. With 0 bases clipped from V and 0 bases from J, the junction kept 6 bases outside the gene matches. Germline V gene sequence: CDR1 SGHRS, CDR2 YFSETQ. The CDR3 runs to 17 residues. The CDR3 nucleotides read TGCGCCAGCAGCTTGGGGCTAGCGGGGAAGTACCAAGAGACCCAGTACTTC. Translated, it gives CASSLGLAGKYQETQYF.

The CDR3 sequence is CASRGQGATYNSPLHF. The CDR3 DNA follows: TGTGCCAGCAGGGGACAGGGGGCTACGTATAATTCACCCCTCCACTTT. The J gene is TRBJ1-6, the V gene TRBV2; TRBD1 agrees at 12 bases. Germline V lookup: CDR1 SNHLY, CDR2 FYNNEI. The CDR3 has 16 amino acids. Trimming at V came to 6 bases and at J to 4 bases, leaving 4 bases not matched to a gene.

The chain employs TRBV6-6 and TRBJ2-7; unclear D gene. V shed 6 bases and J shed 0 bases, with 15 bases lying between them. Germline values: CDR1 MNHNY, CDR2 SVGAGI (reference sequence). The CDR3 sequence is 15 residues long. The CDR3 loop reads CASRSQRPDSYEQYF. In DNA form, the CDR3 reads TGTGCCAGCAGGTCCCAAAGGCCCGACTCCTACGAGCAGTACTTC.

The CDR3 protein is CSARQPSGGGYEQFF. In DNA form, the CDR3 reads TGCAGTGCTAGACAACCTAGCGGGGGGGGTTATGAGCAGTTCTTC. This rearrangement joins TRBV20-1 to TRBJ2-1, with TRBD2 matching over 12 bases. The CDR3 loop spans 15 amino acids. Germline V gives CDR1 DFQATT, CDR2 SNEGSKA (reference sequence). The junction had 7 bases not matched to a gene; V was cut back by 2 bases and J by 8 bases.

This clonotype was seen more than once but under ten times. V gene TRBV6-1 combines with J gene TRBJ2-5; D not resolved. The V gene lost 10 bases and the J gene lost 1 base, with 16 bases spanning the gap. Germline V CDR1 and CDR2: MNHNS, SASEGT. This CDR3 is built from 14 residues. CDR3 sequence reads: CATLSILFQETQYF. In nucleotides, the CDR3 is TGTGCCACCCTTTCTATCCTTTTCCAAGAGACCCAGTACTTC.

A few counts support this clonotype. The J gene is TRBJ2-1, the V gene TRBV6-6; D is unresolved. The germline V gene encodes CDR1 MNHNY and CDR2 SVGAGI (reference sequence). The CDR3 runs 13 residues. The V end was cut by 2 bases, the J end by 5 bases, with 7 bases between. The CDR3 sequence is CASSYPGNNEQFF. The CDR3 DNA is TGTGCCAGCAGTTACCCCGGAAACAATGAGCAGTTCTTC.

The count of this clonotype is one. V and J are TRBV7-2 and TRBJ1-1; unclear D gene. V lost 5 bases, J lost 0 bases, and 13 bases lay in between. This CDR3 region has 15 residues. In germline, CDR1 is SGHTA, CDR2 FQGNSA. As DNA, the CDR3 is TGTGCCAGCAGCCCCCAGGACGGGTTGAACACTGAAGCTTTCTTT. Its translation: CASSPQDGLNTEAFF. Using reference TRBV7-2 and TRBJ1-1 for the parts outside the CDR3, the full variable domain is GAGVSQSPSNKVTEKGKDVELRCDPISGHTALYWYRQSLGQGLEFLIYFQGNSAPDKSGLPSDRFSAERTGGSVSTLTIQRTQQEDSAVYLCASSPQDGLNTEAFFGQGTRLTVV.

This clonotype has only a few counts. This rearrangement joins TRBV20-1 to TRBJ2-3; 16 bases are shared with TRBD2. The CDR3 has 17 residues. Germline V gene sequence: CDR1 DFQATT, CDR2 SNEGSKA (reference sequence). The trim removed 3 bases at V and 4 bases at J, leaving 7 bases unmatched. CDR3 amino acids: CSARGLAGGFFADTQYF. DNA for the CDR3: TGCAGTGCTAGGGGACTAGCGGGGGGGTTTTTCGCAGATACGCAGTATTTT.

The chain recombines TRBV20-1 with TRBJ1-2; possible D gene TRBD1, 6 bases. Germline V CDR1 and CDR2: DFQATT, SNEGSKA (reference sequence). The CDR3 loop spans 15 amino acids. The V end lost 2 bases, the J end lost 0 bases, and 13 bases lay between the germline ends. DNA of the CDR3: TGCAGTGCTAGAATAGAGTCAGGGGCTAACTATGGCTACACCTTC. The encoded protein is CSARIESGANYGYTF.